What follows is one T cell receptor beta chain and its context. This record belongs to a study of CD8+ T cells in alopecia areata. Treatment given: oral pan-JAK inhibitor, 5-10 mg twice daily. Sequencing relied on a cDNA template that was reverse transcribed from extracted RNA. Here immunoSEQ multiplex PCR was the method, and the copy in TCRdb shows in-frame clones only, minus some. The data show over 100,000 clones, about 50% seen once. Germline-derived CDR1 and CDR2 are SGHKS and YYEKEE (reference sequence). Deletions cut 0 bases from V and 5 bases from J, with 9 bases between. CDR3 length: 13 residues.

The TCR originated in a human donor with alopecia areata. V gene TRBV5-5 combines with J gene TRBJ2-7; D remains unclear. Sequencing used CD4+ T cells sorted from blood, obtained at week 4, from a patient treated with tofacitinib. The CDR3 loop is CASSLARPDEQYF. The CDR3 nucleotides read TGTGCCAGCAGCTTGGCCCGTCCGGACGAGCAGTACTTC.